The rows below give T cell receptor beta chains drawn from one sample of a study of cytomegalovirus exposure and HLA in healthy donors. Repertoires were generated with immunoSEQ multiplex PCR, while TCRdb's copy carries only in-frame clones and drops some. The repertoire holds around 50,000 clones, roughly four fifths seen once, with 1.7% in the top ten. Material: PBMCs. The receptors originated from a man aged 40-49 years in good health and CMV-seronegative. Both conserved end residues are part of each CDR3. Each record gives: D gene, V gene, clone size, J gene, CDR3 DNA, CDR3 protein. D genes are given only for firm matches. A clone size is listed for some rows: how often the clone was seen (once, few, many), or a class if it is expanded.

D: NA; V: TRBV18; size: NA; J: TRBJ1-3; DNA: TGTGCCAGCTCACCAGGGCAAGGAAACACCATATATTTT; CDR3: CASSPGQGNTIYF
D: NA; V: TRBV10-3; size: few; J: TRBJ2-3; DNA: TGTGCCATCAGTGAGTCCCCAGGCAGCCACACTAGCACAGATACGCAGTATTTT; CDR3: CAISESPGSHTSTDTQYF
D: TRBD1; V: TRBV30; size: NA; J: TRBJ1-2; DNA: TGTGCCTGGAGTCCCGGACAGGGAGGCGGCTACACCTTC; CDR3: CAWSPGQGGGYTF
D: TRBD2; V: TRBV10-2; size: NA; J: TRBJ2-3; DNA: TGCGCCAGCCTTGGACTAGCGTCGGGAGAAGATACGCAGTATTTT; CDR3: CASLGLASGEDTQYF
D: NA; V: TRBV7-2; size: NA; J: TRBJ2-5; DNA: TGTGCCAGCAGCCCCGGGAGTAAGGGAGGAGAGACCCAGTACTTC; CDR3: CASSPGSKGGETQYF
D: TRBD1; V: TRBV30; size: once; J: TRBJ1-2; DNA: TGTGCCTGGAGGGGACAGGGGTTTCGCTATGGCTACACCTTC; CDR3: CAWRGQGFRYGYTF
D: NA; V: TRBV9; size: once; J: TRBJ1-1; DNA: TGTGCCAGCAGCGTAGACGGGGAATGGAGACCTGAAGCTTTCTTT; CDR3: CASSVDGEWRPEAFF
D: NA; V: TRBV19; size: few; J: TRBJ1-1; DNA: TGTGCCAGTAGTCCCCGGGGAAGGACTGAAGCTTTCTTT; CDR3: CASSPRGRTEAFF
D: NA; V: TRBV15; size: NA; J: TRBJ2-1; DNA: TGTGCCACCAGCAGAGGTATAGATTCTTTTGATGAGCAGTTCTTC; CDR3: CATSRGIDSFDEQFF
D: NA; V: TRBV5-4; size: NA; J: TRBJ1-3; DNA: TGTGCCAGCAGCTTGATCGGACAGCCGAACTCTGGAAACACCATATATTTT; CDR3: CASSLIGQPNSGNTIYF
D: TRBD1; V: TRBV5-1; size: NA; J: TRBJ2-1; DNA: TGCGCCAGCAACCTCCTTCAGGGGGCCCACCGAAATGAGCAGTTCTTC; CDR3: CASNLLQGAHRNEQFF
D: TRBD1; V: TRBV5-4; size: NA; J: TRBJ2-3; DNA: TGTGCCAGCAGCATAGGACAGGGGACAGATACGCAGTATTTT; CDR3: CASSIGQGTDTQYF
D: NA; V: TRBV19; size: NA; J: TRBJ1-5; DNA: TGTGCCAGCGGAATGGGACACTATAGCAATCAGCCCCAGCATTTT; CDR3: CASGMGHYSNQPQHF
D: NA; V: TRBV2; size: NA; J: TRBJ1-2; DNA: TGTGCCAGCAGTGTTTTGAGGCACTATGGCTACACCTTC; CDR3: CASSVLRHYGYTF
D: TRBD1; V: TRBV6-5; size: once; J: TRBJ2-5; DNA: TGTGCCAGCAGTTACTCGAGGGGACAGGGCTGGGAGACCCAGTACTTC; CDR3: CASSYSRGQGWETQYF
D: TRBD2; V: TRBV4-1; size: once; J: TRBJ2-3; DNA: TGCGCCAGCAGCCAAGGTTTCGGGACTAGCGGGCAAGATACGCAGTATTTT; CDR3: CASSQGFGTSGQDTQYF
D: NA; V: TRBV4-3; size: NA; J: TRBJ2-2; DNA: TGCGCCAGCAGCCGATCCAGGGCTCCGAACACCGGGGAGCTGTTTTTT; CDR3: CASSRSRAPNTGELFF
D: TRBD2; V: TRBV6-5; size: NA; J: TRBJ2-7; DNA: TGTGCCAGCAGTGCCGGACTAGGCAGCTCCTACGAGCAGTACTTC; CDR3: CASSAGLGSSYEQYF
D: TRBD2; V: TRBV11-3; size: NA; J: TRBJ2-7; DNA: TGTGCCAGCAGCCCCGGGACTAGCGGGGGCACCGGCTACGAGCAGTACTTC; CDR3: CASSPGTSGGTGYEQYF
D: NA; V: TRBV6-5; size: NA; J: TRBJ2-2; DNA: TGTGCCAGCAGTTACACACAGGTGAACACCGGGGAGCTGTTTTTT; CDR3: CASSYTQVNTGELFF
D: NA; V: TRBV9; size: NA; J: TRBJ1-1; DNA: TGTGCCAGCAGCGTAGCAGGGAACACTGAAGCTTTCTTT; CDR3: CASSVAGNTEAFF
D: NA; V: TRBV5-1; size: NA; J: TRBJ2-7; DNA: TGCGCCAGCAGCTCGGAGGGGCCGGGGGAGCAGTACTTC; CDR3: CASSSEGPGEQYF
D: TRBD1; V: TRBV5-1; size: NA; J: TRBJ1-1; DNA: TGCGCCAGCAGGTTTGAGGGGGCTAGGACTGAAGCTTTCTTT; CDR3: CASRFEGARTEAFF
D: NA; V: TRBV5-1; size: NA; J: TRBJ2-5; DNA: TGCGCCAGCAGCCAGGGGGACTTGCGGGAGACCCAGTACTTC; CDR3: CASSQGDLRETQYF